The clone carrying this TCR beta chain was seen a few times. Primers: 60 V beta forward and 13 J beta reverse. Data came from immunoSEQ multiplex PCR; TCRdb stores just in-frame clones and leaves some out. The table lists some 70,000 clones, approximately 81% of them singletons, with 7.9% in the top ten. V was clipped by 2 bases and J by 8 bases; unmatched bases: 9. CDR1 and CDR2 (germline): SGHTA, FQGTGA. The CDR3 extends over 15 amino acids. These data come from a study of glioma-infiltrating T cells after dendritic cell vaccination. Study at large: Patients received three intradermal dendritic cell vaccine injections at biweekly intervals.

Patients had residual fresh-frozen tumor tissue and more than two years of survival data. This chain joins TRBV7-3 and TRBJ1-2, with 9 bases identical to TRBD1. This clonotype originated in a human donor with glioblastoma. The starting material was blood, obtained before dendritic cell vaccination. The CDR3 loop is CASSLEGGQGFGYTF. The CDR3 DNA is TGTGCCAGCAGCTTAGAGGGTGGACAGGGGTTCGGCTACACCTTC.